This TCR beta chain derives from a study of HIV-infected children after antiretroviral therapy interruption. About the research overall: For the interruption arm, samples span week 0 through about 3 years after study end. Study-level findings and limits: Naive CD4+ Gini coefficient rose by interruption end, suggesting clonal expansion.

Unique molecular identifiers were included in an RNA-based 3' RACE TCR library. TCRdb reprocessed the 3' RACE reads with MiXCR, giving one entry per CDR3 protein. This repertoire shows approximately 89,000 distinct CDR3 sequences, about 7% found once; its top ten account for approximately 1.2%. Treatment here: PENTA 11 planned treatment interruption arm or continuous ART arm. Samples needed at least 5 million viable cryopreserved PBMCs. Naive CD4+ CD45RA+ CD45RO- T cells were FACS-sorted from thawed PBMCs. This clonotype has a count of ten or more. Its antigen is undetermined. After removal of 1 base from V and 9 bases from J, the junction contained 11 bases not matched to a gene. This CDR3 comprises 16 residues.

Sequencing was performed on CD45RA+ CD4+ T cells from PBMCs, pooled from several time points, taken from a donor given antiretroviral therapy, either interrupted or continuous. Subset defined: naive CD4+ CD45RA+ CD45RO- T cells. The chain recombines TRBV12-3 or TRBV12-4 with TRBJ2-3; 9 bases are a match to TRBD2. This TCR was recovered from a pool of human donors with HIV. CDR3 loop: CASSLGGRDPSRTQYF. The CDR3 bases are TGTGCCAGCAGTTTAGGCGGGAGGGACCCCTCGCGGACGCAGTATTTT.